This TCR beta chain was found in a study of T cell responses to AZD1222 COVID-19 vaccine. Notes on the study in general: CD4 TCRs associated with vaccination spanned spike, dominating at 160-218 and 743-854. Most donors were white British, females outnumbered males, and clonal diversity was possibly underestimated.

This clone has only a few counts. Its antigen is not known. This CDR3 region has 14 residues. The J segment lost 9 bases and the V segment lost 6 bases, leaving 7 bases of the junction unmatched. Germline CDR1 SNHLY, CDR2 FYNNEI. Sequencing was performed with immunoSEQ multiplex PCR; in TCRdb, only in-frame clones are kept and a portion is missing. The data hold 120,000 or so clones, with 70% to 90% observed a single time. This TCR derives from an adult in good health. This chain connects TRBV2 to TRBJ2-1; 11 positions agree with TRBD1. The sample in question was peripheral blood, obtained on day 0 of AZD1222 vaccination. The CDR3 is CASRGGQGVSEQFF. In DNA form, the CDR3 reads TGTGCCAGCAGGGGGGGACAGGGGGTCAGTGAGCAGTTCTTC.